The 21 T cell receptor beta chains below all came from one sample that was sequenced in a study of OX40 agonist ivuxolimab in advanced cancers. The table came from immunoSEQ multiplex PCR; TCRdb's copy has only in-frame clones and leaves some out. This table has 60,000 or so clones, approximately 90% appearing once. The specimen was CD4+ or CD8+ T cells sorted from blood, collected in a trial of the OX40 agonist ivuxolimab. These TCRs come from an adult with an advanced solid tumor such as melanoma, head and neck, liver or kidney cancer.

This sequence joins TRBV30 and TRBJ2-4; D unresolved. This CDR3 region has 19 residues. V gave up 0 bases and J gave up 0 bases, with 21 bases separating them. The V gene's germline CDR1 is GTSNPN and CDR2 SVGIG (reference sequence). The CDR3 reads CAWSVSWHKNPLAKNIQYF. CDR3 coding DNA: TGTGCCTGGAGTGTATCTTGGCACAAGAATCCACTAGCCAAAAACATTCAGTACTTC.

The V and J genes are TRBV29-1 and TRBJ2-7, with 8 nucleotides matching TRBD1. Germline loops: CDR1 SQVTM, CDR2 ANQGSEA. Trimming removed 7 bases from V and 0 bases from J; junction bases left unmatched: 2. The CDR3 loop spans 12 amino acids. CDR3 residues: CSAGQGSYEQYF. In DNA, the CDR3 is TGCAGCGCTGGACAGGGCTCCTACGAGCAGTACTTC.

This clone was found a few times. The gene calls are TRBV19 and TRBJ1-1, with 8 bases identical to TRBD1. Unmatched junction bases numbered 4, after V lost 7 bases and J lost 0 bases. Germline V gives CDR1 LNHDA, CDR2 SQIVND (reference sequence). The CDR3 loop spans 14 amino acids. Here the CDR3 DNA reads TGTGCCAGTAAGGGACAGGCGATGAACACTGAAGCTTTCTTT. Translated, it gives CASKGQAMNTEAFF.

This sequence joins TRBV5-4 and TRBJ2-1; the D gene is possibly TRBD2 (5 bases). Trimming left V 10 bases short and J 7 bases short, with 18 bases between. Germline loops: CDR1 SGHNT, CDR2 YYREEE (reference sequence). The length of the CDR3 is 13 residues. CDR3 sequence reads: CAGLKAGGNEQFF. The CDR3 DNA sequence: TGTGCCGGCCTCAAAGCTGGCGGGAATGAGCAGTTCTTC.

The chain has TRBV6-6 and TRBJ1-1, with a possible D match to TRBD1 (6 bases). CDR1 and CDR2 from the germline V gene are MNHNY and SVGAGI (reference sequence). The germline V and J ends were trimmed by 5 bases and 11 bases, with 24 bases remaining between them. The CDR3 covers 15 residues. The CDR3 coding sequence is TGTGCCAGCAGTGCTCAACAGGGCTCGAGCGGGTTGGCTTTCTTT. Translated: CASSAQQGSSGLAFF.

V gene TRBV11-2 combines with J gene TRBJ2-7; perhaps TRBD2 as D (6 bases). Trimming shortened V by 4 bases and J by 5 bases, and 15 bases separated the two germline ends. This CDR3 is built from 14 residues. Germline loops: CDR1 SGHAT, CDR2 FQNNGV. The CDR3 nucleotides are TGTGCCAGCAGCTCAATCCGGGGGATGGACGAGCAGTACTTC. Its protein product is CASSSIRGMDEQYF.

About this clone itself: An end of the junction does not agree with germline; a read error may underlie this. The rearrangement joins TRBV5-6 to TRBJ1-4; D ambiguous. This CDR3 has 15 amino acids. Germline CDR1 and CDR2: SGHDT and YYEEEE. Written as DNA, the CDR3 is TGTGCCAGCAGCTTGAGGGCAGGTTTGCCTGAAGAACTGTTTTTT. This gives the protein CASSLRAGLPEELFF.

Worth noting for this clone: The identical CDR3 is also encoded by other nucleotide sequences in the sample. The gene calls are TRBV29-1 and TRBJ2-1; 11 nucleotides align to TRBD2. J lost 2 bases, V lost 4 bases, and 1 base had no gene match. Germline V gene lookup returns CDR1 SQVTM and CDR2 ANQGSEA. This CDR3 is built from 14 residues. CDR3 in amino acids: CSVVGLAAYNEQFF. CDR3 in DNA: TGCAGCGTTGTGGGACTAGCGGCCTACAATGAGCAGTTCTTC.

The rearrangement uses TRBV10-3 and TRBJ2-3, with D perhaps TRBD2 (5 bases). CDR1 and CDR2 (germline): ENHRY, SYGVKD. Trimming removed 4 bases from V and 4 bases from J, with 9 bases in between. The CDR3 is 13 amino acids. CDR3: CAISGQEADTQYF. Written as DNA, the CDR3 is TGTGCCATCAGTGGCCAGGAGGCAGATACGCAGTATTTT.

The rearrangement uses TRBV5-4 and TRBJ2-5; perhaps TRBD2 as D (7 bases). Trimming cost V 4 bases and J 5 bases, with 21 bases left between them. CDR1 SGHNT and CDR2 YYREEE come from the germline V gene (reference sequence). The CDR3 runs to 16 residues. In DNA form, the CDR3 reads TGTGCCAGCAGCCAAAGGTGGGGGGGCGCGAGGGAGACCCAGTACTTC. Protein product: CASSQRWGGARETQYF.

The chain has TRBV4-1 and TRBJ2-7; TRBD1 agrees at 10 bases. V gave up 4 bases and J gave up 5 bases; unmatched junction bases: 2. The CDR3 is 13 amino acids. Germline lookup yields CDR1 MGHRA and CDR2 YSYEKL. The CDR3 is CASSRQGADEQYF. The CDR3 coding sequence is TGCGCCAGCAGCCGACAGGGGGCGGACGAGCAGTACTTC.

The chain joins TRBV10-2 to TRBJ1-1; D is unresolved. The CDR3 runs 13 residues. The germline CDR1 and CDR2 sequences are WSHSY and SAAADI. V dropped 7 bases and J dropped 3 bases, with 12 bases sitting between them. CDR3 bases: TGCGCCAGCAAGCGGAGAGCGGACACTGAAGCTTTCTTT. It specifies CASKRRADTEAFF.

CDR3 DNA sequence: TGTGCCAGCAGCCCCCGGGGGCCGGGGGCTAATGAAAAACTGTTTTTT. The encoded protein is CASSPRGPGANEKLFF. The chain combines TRBV11-2 with TRBJ1-4; D might be TRBD1 (6 bases). The germline V gene encodes CDR1 SGHAT and CDR2 FQNNGV. The CDR3 has 16 amino acids. Trimming took off 5 bases at V and 3 bases at J, with 16 bases between the two ends.

This clone was seen a single time. The chain combines TRBV7-8 with TRBJ1-5; D call uncertain. This CDR3 region has 16 residues. Trimming pared 1 base from V and 6 bases from J, leaving 16 bases between. Germline V lookup: CDR1 SGHVS, CDR2 FQNEAQ. This CDR3 reads CASSLELAGLGQPQHF. For the CDR3, the DNA is TGTGCCAGCAGCTTAGAGCTGGCGGGATTGGGTCAGCCCCAGCATTTT.

The V call is TRBV7-2, the J call TRBJ2-2; unclear D gene. Trimming left V 1 base short and J 0 bases short, with 9 bases between. The CDR3 runs to 16 residues. From germline, CDR1 is SGHTA and CDR2 FQGNSA. The CDR3 region is CASSLGPVPNTGELFF. The CDR3 region has the DNA TGTGCCAGCAGCTTAGGCCCCGTACCGAACACCGGGGAGCTGTTTTTT.

This clone qualifies as large. Other DNA sequences from this sample encode an identical CDR3 as well. V gene TRBV5-6 combines with J gene TRBJ1-2; the D gene is possibly TRBD1 (6 bases). This CDR3 has 14 residues. V dropped 4 bases and J dropped 2 bases, with 12 bases sitting between them. Germline V lookup: CDR1 SGHDT, CDR2 YYEEEE. The CDR3 region has the DNA TGTGCCAGCAGCACCGGACAGCCGAACTATGGCTACACCTTC. It specifies CASSTGQPNYGYTF.

This sequence joins TRBV9 and TRBJ1-2; no firm D call. V dropped 2 bases and J dropped 8 bases, with 13 bases sitting between them. CDR3 size: 13 residues. Germline values: CDR1 SGDLS, CDR2 YYNGEE. In DNA, the CDR3 is TGTGCCAGCAGCGTCGACGGCGGCCGGGGCTACACCTTC. Translation: CASSVDGGRGYTF.

This rearrangement joins TRBV28 to TRBJ1-1, with D uncertain. The CDR3 has 12 amino acids. Germline V gene data show CDR1 as MDHEN and CDR2 as SYDVKM. V dropped 2 bases and J dropped 3 bases, with 4 bases sitting between them. The CDR3 coding sequence is TGTGCCAGCAGTTTACTCCACACTGAAGCTTTCTTT. Amino acids: CASSLLHTEAFF.

The V call is TRBV6-5, the J call TRBJ1-2; perhaps TRBD1 as D (5 bases). V was trimmed by 6 bases and J by 2 bases, leaving 13 bases between them. CDR1 is MNHEY, CDR2 SVGAGI, per germline. The CDR3 runs to 14 residues. The CDR3 protein is CASRVPGGNYGYTF. In nucleotides, the CDR3 is TGTGCCAGCAGGGTCCCCGGGGGGAACTATGGCTACACCTTC.

CDR3 nucleotides: TGTGCCAGCAGTCTGGGTCAGCGGAATCAGCCCCAGCATTTT. As protein: CASSLGQRNQPQHF. The chain employs TRBV27 and TRBJ1-5; no reliable D call. This CDR3 is 14 amino acids long. The V and J ends lost 5 bases and 4 bases respectively, with 12 bases between them. Per germline, CDR1 MNHEY and CDR2 SMNVEV (reference sequence).

The chain is built from TRBV11-2 and TRBJ2-3; 9 bases align to TRBD1. Germline assignment: CDR1 SGHAT and CDR2 FQNNGV. The ends lost 4 bases at V and 6 bases at J; junction bases unmatched: 11. This CDR3 is built from 16 residues. Here the CDR3 reads CASSSIDRGFRDTQYF. The CDR3 nucleotides read TGTGCCAGCAGCTCGATTGACAGGGGGTTTCGTGATACGCAGTATTTT.